The 28 T cell receptor beta chains below come from one sample, sequenced in a study of blood T cell repertoires in COVID-19. Generated by immunoSEQ multiplex PCR, the TCRdb table keeps only in-frame clones and is missing some. Here the sample spans 300,000 to 400,000 clones, around 90% being singletons. The sequencing input was peripheral blood. These receptors were taken from a young woman who had recovered from COVID-19.

The V call is TRBV28, the J call TRBJ2-1, with 10 bases matching TRBD1. The CDR3 totals 15 residues. The germline V gene has CDR1 MDHEN and CDR2 SYDVKM. V was clipped by 4 bases and J by 6 bases; unmatched bases: 6. DNA of the CDR3: TGTGCCAGCAGTTCAGCCGGGACAGGGGTCAATGAGCAGTTCTTC. It translates to CASSSAGTGVNEQFF.

The chain joins TRBV6-5 to TRBJ1-6; D may be TRBD1 (6 bases). The CDR3 length is 13 residues. The V end lost 9 bases, the J end lost 7 bases, and 13 bases lay between the germline ends. Germline CDR1 reads MNHEY; CDR2 reads SVGAGI. CDR3 sequence reads: CARSDRRNSPLHF. The CDR3 DNA is TGTGCCAGGTCGGACAGACGGAATTCACCCCTCCACTTT.

The chain carries TRBV30 and TRBJ1-5, with TRBD1 as a possible D gene (5 bases). Trimming cost V 2 bases and J 4 bases, with 18 bases left between them. Germline values: CDR1 GTSNPN, CDR2 SVGIG (reference sequence). The CDR3 consists of 16 residues. CDR3 sequence (DNA): TGTGCCTGGAGTCTCCGGGGGGGGACGGCGAATCAGCCCCAGCATTTT. It encodes CAWSLRGGTANQPQHF.

The V call is TRBV5-6, the J call TRBJ2-3; D unresolved. This CDR3 spans 14 amino acids. Trimming pared 0 bases from V and 2 bases from J, leaving 7 bases between. CDR1 SGHDT and CDR2 YYEEEE come from the germline V gene. CDR3 sequence reads: CASSLAVPTDTQYF. The CDR3 nucleotides are TGTGCCAGCAGCTTGGCGGTTCCCACAGATACGCAGTATTTT. Full variable domain (remainder filled in from reference TRBV5-6 and TRBJ2-3): DAGVTQSPTHLIKTRGQQVTLRCSPKSGHDTVSWYQQALGQGPQFIFQYYEEEERQRGNFPDRFSGHQFPNYSSELNVNALLLGDSALYLCASSLAVPTDTQYFGPGTRLTVL.

The chain carries TRBV27 and TRBJ1-1; D call uncertain. Germline CDR1 MNHEY, CDR2 SMNVEV (reference sequence). CDR3 size: 14 residues. The V end was cut by 0 bases, the J end by 4 bases, with 9 bases between. The CDR3 DNA follows: TGTGCCAGCAGTTTATCGAGAGCTAGCACTGAAGCTTTCTTT. Translation gives CASSLSRASTEAFF.

The J gene is TRBJ1-2, the V gene TRBV9; D gene unclear. This CDR3 has 12 amino acids. CDR1 is SGDLS and CDR2 is YYNGEE in the germline V gene. V lost 3 bases, J lost 7 bases, and 10 bases lay in between. Here the CDR3 DNA reads TGTGCCAGCAGCGCCACTCCGGGTGGCTACACCTTC. This translates into CASSATPGGYTF.

The V call is TRBV2, the J call TRBJ2-1, with D perhaps TRBD2 (5 bases). Germline CDR1 reads SNHLY; CDR2 reads FYNNEI. V lost 6 bases, J lost 10 bases, and 16 bases lay in between. The CDR3 length is 13 residues. CDR3 amino acids: CASSTSRDSEQFF. DNA for the CDR3: TGTGCCAGCAGCACCTCCCGGGATTCCGAGCAGTTCTTC.

This chain uses TRBV29-1 with TRBJ2-7; D might be TRBD2 (6 bases). Germline CDR1 SQVTM, CDR2 ANQGSEA. V lost 5 bases to trimming and J lost 2 bases, with 13 bases between them. The CDR3 is 13 residues long. The CDR3 is CSVYSAGTYEQYV. The CDR3 DNA reads as TGCAGCGTTTACTCAGCGGGCACCTACGAGCAGTACGTC.

The chain carries TRBV11-3 and TRBJ2-1, with 12 bases aligning to TRBD2. Germline values: CDR1 SGHNT, CDR2 YENEEA. The ends lost 4 bases at V and 5 bases at J; junction bases unmatched: 15. CDR3 size: 19 residues. The CDR3 region has the DNA TGTGCCAGCAGCTCACTAGCGGGAGGTTCGGGGTCCGAACACAATGAGCAGTTCTTC. This codes for CASSSLAGGSGSEHNEQFF.

This chain joins TRBV5-4 and TRBJ2-2, with D unresolved. Germline V gene data show CDR1 as SGHNT and CDR2 as YYREEE (reference sequence). This CDR3 has 15 residues. Trimming pared 3 bases from V and 1 base from J, leaving 10 bases between. In DNA form, the CDR3 reads TGTGCCAGCAGCTCCCATCCAATGAACACCGGGGAGCTGTTTTTT. Translating gives CASSSHPMNTGELFF.

The chain uses TRBV4-3 and TRBJ2-2, with D perhaps matching TRBD2 (5 bases). V was shortened by 1 base and J by 7 bases, with 7 bases between the two germline ends. Germline V gene data show CDR1 as LGHNA and CDR2 as YSLEER. The CDR3 spans 13 residues. CDR3 sequence (DNA): TGCGCCAGCAGCCAAGTAGGAGGCGGGGAGCTGTTTTTT. Translation: CASSQVGGGELFF.

The chain has TRBV28 and TRBJ2-1, with 12 bases identical to TRBD2. The germline V gene encodes CDR1 MDHEN and CDR2 SYDVKM. The CDR3 covers 15 residues. The V segment lost 8 bases and the J segment 7 bases; nucleotides outside the gene matches: 9. The CDR3 here is CASGIGLAGLNEQFF. In DNA form, the CDR3 reads TGTGCCAGCGGAATAGGACTAGCGGGGTTAAATGAGCAGTTCTTC.

This chain connects TRBV6-2 or TRBV6-3 to TRBJ2-7; a possible D gene is TRBD1 (6 bases). V was pared by 2 bases and J by 6 bases, with 8 bases between. The CDR3 extends over 12 amino acids. Germline V gene sequence: CDR1 MNHEY, CDR2 SVGEGT. The CDR3 sequence is CASSYNRAEQYV. The CDR3 bases are TGTGCCAGCAGTTACAACAGGGCCGAGCAGTACGTC.

The chain links TRBV5-6 to TRBJ1-1; D perhaps matches TRBD1 (5 bases). Germline CDR1 is SGHDT and CDR2 is YYEEEE. The germline V and J ends were trimmed by 2 bases and 3 bases, with 11 bases remaining between them. This CDR3 contains 14 residues. The CDR3 coding sequence is TGTGCCAGCAGCTTAACATCAGGGTACACTGAAGCTTTCTTT. Its translation is CASSLTSGYTEAFF. The entire variable domain, with the rest obtained from reference TRBV5-6 and TRBJ1-1, is as follows: DAGVTQSPTHLIKTRGQQVTLRCSPKSGHDTVSWYQQALGQGPQFIFQYYEEEERQRGNFPDRFSGHQFPNYSSELNVNALLLGDSALYLCASSLTSGYTEAFFGQGTRLTVV.

The CDR3 nucleotides read TGTGCCAGCAGCGCAGGGACAGGGGGCTTCGAGACTGAAGCTTTCTTT. This encodes CASSAGTGGFETEAFF. The J gene is TRBJ1-1, the V gene TRBV13; 12 bases agree with TRBD1. The CDR3 consists of 16 residues. V gave up 5 bases and J gave up 5 bases; unmatched junction bases: 9. The germline CDR1 and CDR2 sequences are PRHDT and FYEKMQ (reference sequence).

CDR3: CASRGRTGGLKTQYF. The CDR3 DNA is TGTGCCAGCAGGGGCCGGACAGGGGGCCTCAAGACCCAGTACTTC. V usage is TRBV6-5 and J usage is TRBJ2-5, with 11 bases that match TRBD1. The CDR3 runs 15 residues. Germline V gives CDR1 MNHEY, CDR2 SVGAGI. The trim removed 6 bases at V and 6 bases at J, leaving 9 bases unmatched.

Comment on this clone: Germline and junction disagree at one end, which may indicate a read error. The chain joins TRBV25-1 to TRBJ2-2; D is possibly TRBD2 (5 bases). Germline lookup yields CDR1 MGHDK and CDR2 SYGVNS. This CDR3 region has 12 residues. The CDR3 DNA reads as TGTGCCAGCAGTGAATTACCCCGGGGAGCTGTTTTT. Translating it yields CASSELPRGAVF.

The rearrangement links TRBV7-2 to TRBJ2-1; 10 positions match TRBD2. Germline V gene lookup returns CDR1 SGHTA and CDR2 FQGNSA. J was trimmed by 10 bases and V by 1 base; bases with no gene match: 13. The CDR3 spans 17 residues. The CDR3 is CASSLGLAGGSGGEQFF. Here the CDR3 DNA reads TGTGCCAGCAGCTTAGGGTTAGCGGGAGGCTCCGGAGGGGAGCAGTTCTTC.

The rearrangement uses TRBV19 and TRBJ1-3; D remains unclear. This CDR3 has 15 amino acids. The germline CDR1 and CDR2 sequences are LNHDA and SQIVND (reference sequence). The V and J ends lost 1 base and 1 base respectively, with 8 bases between them. This CDR3 reads CASSIGQVSGNTIYF. The CDR3 DNA reads TGTGCCAGTAGTATAGGCCAGGTTTCTGGAAACACCATATATTTT.

The CDR3 spells CSVEEANTEAFF. CDR3 bases: TGCAGCGTTGAAGAAGCGAACACTGAAGCTTTCTTT. V and J are TRBV29-1 and TRBJ1-1, with D hard to call. Trimming stripped 0 bases from V and 1 base from J, with 3 bases between. This CDR3 region has 12 residues. CDR1 and CDR2 (germline): SQVTM, ANQGSEA. Full variable domain (remainder filled in from reference TRBV29-1 and TRBJ1-1): SAVISQKPSRDICQRGTSLTIQCQVDSQVTMMFWYRQQPGQSLTLIATANQGSEATYESGFVIDKFPISRPNLTFSTLTVSNMSPEDSSIYLCSVEEANTEAFFGQGTRLTVV.

This rearrangement joins TRBV1 to TRBJ2-7; the D call TRBD2 from the table was never checked on the DNA. TRBV1 is labeled a pseudogene. The CDR3 extends over 17 amino acids. The CDR3 bases are TGCACCAGCAGCCAACCCGGAGAACTTTACGGCAGCTACGAGCAGTACGTC. This gives the protein CTSSQPGELYGSYEQYV.

This chain connects TRBV6-8 to TRBJ2-7, with 11 positions matching TRBD2. CDR3 length equals 21 residues. Germline lookup yields CDR1 MNHGY and CDR2 SAAAGT. V shed 0 bases and J 2 bases; nucleotides not matched to a gene: 18. The DNA of the CDR3 is TGTGCCAGCAGTTACTCTGACAGCCCCGGGACTAGCGGCGCCGGTCCCTACGAGCAGTACGTC. This sequence encodes CASSYSDSPGTSGAGPYEQYV.

This chain uses TRBV5-1 with TRBJ2-3, with D unclear. Germline lookup yields CDR1 SGHRS and CDR2 YFSETQ. Trimming pared 2 bases from V and 0 bases from J, leaving 10 bases between. The CDR3 length is 15 residues. The CDR3 here is CASSFVPTSTDTQYF. The CDR3 DNA reads as TGCGCCAGCAGCTTTGTTCCAACTAGCACAGATACGCAGTATTTT.

The rearrangement links TRBV19 to TRBJ2-3; 7 nucleotides agree with TRBD2. Losses at the gene ends were 4 bases for V and 6 bases for J; bases not matched to a gene: 4. Germline V gene data show CDR1 as LNHDA and CDR2 as SQIVND (reference sequence). There are 13 residues in the CDR3. The CDR3 bases are TGTGCCAGTAGTACACTAGCGTCGGATACGCAGTATTTT. It specifies CASSTLASDTQYF. The full variable domain, with the rest looked up from reference TRBV19 and TRBJ2-3, is DGGITQSPKYLFRKEGQNVTLSCEQNLNHDAMYWYRQDPGQGLRLIYYSQIVNDFQKGDIAEGYSVSREKKESFPLTVTSAQKNPTAFYLCASSTLASDTQYFGPGTRLTVL.

The CDR3 region has the DNA TGCGCCAGCAGCCCCCGTACAGGGGAGACCGGGGAGCTGTTTTTT. It specifies CASSPRTGETGELFF. This sequence joins TRBV5-1 and TRBJ2-2, with 7 bases lining up with TRBD1. With V trimmed by 4 bases and J by 5 bases, 8 bases remained unmatched. The CDR3 totals 15 residues. Germline-derived CDR1 and CDR2 are SGHRS and YFSETQ.

Turning to this clone: Additional DNA sequences in this sample encode the identical CDR3. V and J are TRBV25-1 and TRBJ1-1; D is undetermined. CDR1 and CDR2 (germline): MGHDK, SYGVNS. V lost 6 bases and J lost 1, with 3 bases in between. The CDR3 totals 11 residues. The CDR3 DNA is TGTGCCAGCAGCCGGAACACTGAAGCTTTCTTT. Amino acid sequence: CASSRNTEAFF.

This chain uses TRBV19 with TRBJ1-1; D unresolved. The CDR3 loop spans 15 amino acids. Trimming removed 1 base at V and 1 base at J, with 10 bases between. The germline V gene has CDR1 LNHDA and CDR2 SQIVND (reference sequence). The CDR3 here is CASSIGRVRNTEAFF. CDR3 nucleotide sequence: TGTGCCAGTAGTATAGGTCGAGTAAGGAACACTGAAGCTTTCTTT.

The chain's CDR3 is CASSQVLAGGQETQYF. The DNA for the CDR3 is TGCGCCAGCAGCCAAGTACTAGCGGGTGGGCAAGAGACCCAGTACTTC. The rearrangement links TRBV4-1 to TRBJ2-5, with 9 bases that match TRBD2. This CDR3 is built from 16 residues. In germline, CDR1 is MGHRA, CDR2 YSYEKL. The J segment lost 2 bases and the V segment lost 1 base, leaving 5 bases of the junction unmatched.